The 21 T cell receptor beta chains reported below all come from one sample, sequenced in a study of blood T cell repertoires in COVID-19. Clones were read by immunoSEQ multiplex PCR, and TCRdb kept only the in-frame ones, dropping some. Of 200,000 to 300,000 clones listed, 75% to 90% were seen once; the top ten hold 3.7%. Sequenced input: peripheral blood. These TCRs come from a woman aged 40 to 55 with acute or convalescent COVID-19.

The V and J genes are TRBV19 and TRBJ1-2, with TRBD1 identical over 10 bases. Germline V gives CDR1 LNHDA, CDR2 SQIVND (reference sequence). This CDR3 spans 14 amino acids. The V gene end was trimmed by 5 bases and the J gene end by 5 bases; junction bases not matched to a gene: 5. The CDR3: CASSWDRGVYGYTF. The CDR3 bases are TGTGCCAGTAGTTGGGACAGGGGTGTATATGGCTACACCTTC.

This clone appeared a single time. The chain employs TRBV7-7 and TRBJ2-5; possible D gene TRBD2, 7 bases. CDR3 size: 20 residues. Trimming pared 2 bases from V and 1 base from J, leaving 26 bases between. Germline CDR1 reads SSHAT; CDR2 reads FNYEAQ (reference sequence). This chain's CDR3 is CASSLLAQGGAGQPQETQYF. For the CDR3, the DNA is TGTGCCAGCAGCTTACTGGCCCAAGGGGGAGCGGGGCAACCCCAAGAGACCCAGTACTTC. The full variable domain, its missing parts supplied by reference TRBV7-7 and TRBJ2-5, is GAGVSQSPRYKVTKRGQDVTLRCDPISSHATLYWYQQALGQGPEFLTYFNYEAQPDKSGLPSDRFSAERPEGSISTLTIQRTEQRDSAMYRCASSLLAQGGAGQPQETQYFGPGTRLLVL.

This clone was detected once. This chain joins TRBV18 and TRBJ1-6, with 9 bases matching TRBD1. V shed 6 bases, J shed 3 bases, and the junction held 9 bases outside the gene matches. The CDR3 covers 17 residues. Looked up from germline, CDR1 is KGHSH and CDR2 is LQKENI. The CDR3 loop reads CASSPSGTGNYNSPLHF. CDR3 DNA sequence: TGTGCCAGCTCCCCATCGGGGACAGGGAACTATAATTCACCCCTCCACTTT.

CDR3 nucleotides: TGCGCCAGCAGCCAACCTTCTAGGGGGGGCTCGAACACCGGGGAGCTGTTTTTT. It is translated as CASSQPSRGGSNTGELFF. The V call is TRBV4-1, the J call TRBJ2-2; a possible D gene is TRBD2 (7 bases). CDR1 and CDR2 from the germline V gene are MGHRA and YSYEKL. V shed 2 bases and J shed 0 bases, with 16 bases lying between them. This CDR3 is built from 18 residues.

V and J are TRBV2 and TRBJ1-2, with a possible D match to TRBD1 (6 bases). With 6 bases removed from V and 3 bases from J, the gap between germline ends came to 17 bases. CDR3 length equals 15 residues. Germline V CDR1 and CDR2: SNHLY, FYNNEI. Written as DNA, the CDR3 is TGTGCCAGCAGCGGAGAGAAAGGACAGTACTATGGCTACACCTTC. This translates into CASSGEKGQYYGYTF.

This clone was seen just once. The chain is built from TRBV11-2 and TRBJ2-5; 10 bases line up with TRBD2. Trimming removed 6 bases from V and 1 base from J; junction bases left unmatched: 8. The CDR3 has 16 residues. Germline CDR1 and CDR2: SGHAT and FQNNGV. In DNA, the CDR3 is TGTGCCAGCAGTTCCCAACTAGCGGGACTCCAAGAGACCCAGTACTTC. Translation: CASSSQLAGLQETQYF.

The chain links TRBV10-2 to TRBJ1-5, with unresolved D. CDR1 is WSHSY, CDR2 SAAADI, per germline. The CDR3 loop spans 12 amino acids. Trimming cost V 4 bases and J 5 bases, with 6 bases left between them. CDR3 DNA: TGCGCCAGCAGTGTCAGATATCAGCCCCAGCATTTT. Amino acid sequence: CASSVRYQPQHF.

CDR3 in DNA: TGTGCCAGCAGCCAGTCGGCAGGGGCAAGTAGTGAAAAACTGTTTTTT. Translation gives CASSQSAGASSEKLFF. The J gene is TRBJ1-4, the V gene TRBV4-2, with a possible D match to TRBD1 (6 bases). This CDR3 comprises 16 residues. The V and J ends lost 3 bases and 7 bases respectively, with 18 bases between them. Germline V gene data show CDR1 as LGHNA and CDR2 as YNFKEQ.

The chain combines TRBV19 with TRBJ1-2; TRBD1 is a possible D gene (6 bases). Trimming shortened V by 6 bases and J by 3 bases, and 14 bases separated the two germline ends. This CDR3 is 14 amino acids long. Germline loops: CDR1 LNHDA, CDR2 SQIVND (reference sequence). The CDR3 DNA follows: TGTGCCAGTAGCCAAACCGGGACATACTATGGCTACACCTTC. Its translation is CASSQTGTYYGYTF.

This chain uses TRBV6-2 or TRBV6-3 with TRBJ1-6, with D unresolved. CDR3 length: 13 residues. Trimming shortened V by 4 bases and J by 10 bases, and 11 bases separated the two germline ends. The germline V gene encodes CDR1 MNHEY and CDR2 SVGEGT. The CDR3 DNA reads TGTGCCAGCAGTTCATTGGCATCGTCACCCCTCCACTTT. Its translation is CASSSLASSPLHF.

The chain joins TRBV4-1 to TRBJ1-1; D gene uncertain. Germline CDR1 is MGHRA and CDR2 is YSYEKL. The CDR3 sequence is 14 residues long. The germline V and J ends were trimmed by 2 bases and 7 bases, with 14 bases remaining between them. In nucleotides, the CDR3 is TGCGCCAGCAGCCAAAATGAGGCGGTTAGTGAAGCTTTCTTT. Protein: CASSQNEAVSEAFF.

This chain joins TRBV2 and TRBJ1-1, with D tentatively TRBD1 (6 bases). The CDR3 loop spans 14 amino acids. CDR1 SNHLY and CDR2 FYNNEI come from the germline V gene. V lost 7 bases to trimming and J lost 1 base, with 13 bases between them. CDR3: CASTYRASNTEAFF. The CDR3 DNA reads as TGTGCCAGCACTTACAGGGCCTCGAACACTGAAGCTTTCTTT.

This chain uses TRBV6-5 with TRBJ1-1; 7 positions match TRBD1. The CDR3 is 15 residues long. CDR1 and CDR2 (germline): MNHEY, SVGAGI. J lost 0 bases, V lost 5 bases, and 6 bases had no gene match. This CDR3 is CASSIRQGLNTEAFF. CDR3 DNA: TGTGCCAGCAGTATCCGACAGGGACTGAACACTGAAGCTTTCTTT.

The gene calls are TRBV11-2 and TRBJ1-3, with D perhaps matching TRBD1 (6 bases). The V end lost 5 bases, the J end lost 4 bases, and 12 bases lay between the germline ends. Germline loops: CDR1 SGHAT, CDR2 FQNNGV. The CDR3 contains 14 residues. The DNA for the CDR3 is TGTGCCAGCAGCGCCGGGACAACAGGAAACACCATATATTTT. Translated, it gives CASSAGTTGNTIYF. Supplemented by reference TRBV11-2 and TRBJ1-3, the full variable domain reads EAGVAQSPRYKIIEKRQSVAFWCNPISGHATLYWYQQILGQGPKLLIQFQNNGVVDDSQLPKDRFSAERLKGVDSTLKIQPAKLEDSAVYLCASSAGTTGNTIYFGEGSWLTVV.

For the CDR3, the DNA is TGTGCCAGCCGCGACAGTGTTTACTACGAGCAGTACGTC. Its protein product is CASRDSVYYEQYV. The rearrangement uses TRBV6-5 and TRBJ2-7; a weak D match, TRBD1 (5 bases). The CDR3 loop spans 13 amino acids. Germline-derived CDR1 and CDR2 are MNHEY and SVGAGI. The V and J ends lost 8 bases and 3 bases respectively, with 14 bases between them.

This chain connects TRBV19 to TRBJ1-6, with D hard to call. The CDR3 is 17 amino acids. Between the trimmed V and J ends, which lost 5 bases and 0 bases, there was a span of 14 bases. From germline, CDR1 is LNHDA and CDR2 SQIVND (reference sequence). The CDR3 sequence is CASSARTWSSYNSPLHF. The CDR3, as DNA: TGTGCCAGTAGTGCTCGAACTTGGAGCTCCTATAATTCACCCCTCCACTTT.

V and J are TRBV6-5 and TRBJ1-4, with unresolved D. This CDR3 is 14 amino acids long. Germline-derived CDR1 and CDR2 are MNHEY and SVGAGI. Trimming cost V 2 bases and J 5 bases, with 9 bases left between them. The CDR3 region is CASSYGRNNEKLFF. The CDR3, as DNA: TGTGCCAGCAGTTACGGGCGCAACAATGAAAAACTGTTTTTT.

The gene calls are TRBV6-5 and TRBJ1-1; possibly TRBD1 for D (5 bases). Trimming cost V 0 bases and J 7 bases, with 18 bases left between them. Germline V gives CDR1 MNHEY, CDR2 SVGAGI. The CDR3 sequence is 16 residues long. CDR3 sequence reads: CASSYSRPGLFYEAFF. The CDR3 bases are TGTGCCAGCAGTTACTCGAGGCCAGGGTTATTTTATGAAGCTTTCTTT.

The V and J genes are TRBV7-2 and TRBJ1-5; D unresolved. Per germline, CDR1 SGHTA and CDR2 FQGNSA. The CDR3 is 12 amino acids. The V end lost 5 bases, the J end lost 7 bases, and 9 bases lay between the germline ends. The CDR3 sequence: CASSRGVQPQHF. CDR3 DNA sequence: TGTGCCAGCAGCAGAGGAGTCCAGCCCCAGCATTTT.

This clone occurred a few times. CDR3 residues: CAITHGGLYGYTF. In nucleotides, the CDR3 is TGTGCCATCACCCATGGCGGCCTCTATGGCTACACCTTC. This sequence joins TRBV10-3 and TRBJ1-2; D not certain. The CDR3 is 13 residues long. V was pared by 7 bases and J by 4 bases, with 13 bases between. In germline, CDR1 is ENHRY, CDR2 SYGVKD.

V gene TRBV19 combines with J gene TRBJ2-1; possible D gene TRBD2, 6 bases. Germline V gene sequence: CDR1 LNHDA, CDR2 SQIVND (reference sequence). V lost 3 bases and J lost 8, with 14 bases in between. This CDR3 region has 14 residues. The CDR3 nucleotides read TGTGCCAGTAGTATCCAACTAGCTTGGGATGAGCAGTTCTTC. Its protein product is CASSIQLAWDEQFF.